The 3 T cell receptor beta chains in this list originate from one sample, sequenced in a study of lymphopenia after photon versus proton radiotherapy. Measured with immunoSEQ multiplex PCR; TCRdb has only the in-frame clones, and not every one. The table includes 50,000 to 60,000 clones, 92% detected once. The sequenced sample was peripheral blood, obtained from a patient treated with photon-based radiotherapy. The receptors here all came from a woman in her thirties or forties with cholangiocarcinoma.

V and J are TRBV10-3 and TRBJ2-1; 11 bases align to TRBD2. V shed 4 bases, J shed 0 bases, and the junction held 2 bases outside the gene matches. Germline CDR1 and CDR2: ENHRY and SYGVKD. The CDR3 is 16 amino acids. The CDR3 DNA follows: TGTGCCATCAGTGTGACTAGCGGGGTCTCCTACAATGAGCAGTTCTTC. This gives the protein CAISVTSGVSYNEQFF.

This chain links TRBV5-1 with TRBJ2-7; D is unclear. Trimming removed 2 bases from V and 2 bases from J, with 8 bases in between. The CDR3 has 13 amino acids. CDR1 and CDR2 (germline): SGHRS, YFSETQ. In DNA, the CDR3 is TGCGCCAGCAGCTTAGGCTATACCTACGAGCAGTACTTC. The encoded protein is CASSLGYTYEQYF. Drawing the rest from reference TRBV5-1 and TRBJ2-7, the complete variable domain is KAGVTQTPRYLIKTRGQQVTLSCSPISGHRSVSWYQQTPGQGLQFLFEYFSETQRNKGNFPGRFSGRQFSNSRSEMNVSTLELGDSALYLCASSLGYTYEQYFGPGTRLTVT.

This rearrangement joins TRBV19 to TRBJ1-1; 12 bases are shared with TRBD1. The CDR3 length is 14 residues. The V gene's germline CDR1 is LNHDA and CDR2 SQIVND (reference sequence). V dropped 8 bases and J dropped 6; count of bases not matched to a gene: 7. CDR3: CASWDRGLNPEAFF. DNA for the CDR3: TGTGCCAGTTGGGACAGGGGGCTGAATCCTGAAGCTTTCTTT.